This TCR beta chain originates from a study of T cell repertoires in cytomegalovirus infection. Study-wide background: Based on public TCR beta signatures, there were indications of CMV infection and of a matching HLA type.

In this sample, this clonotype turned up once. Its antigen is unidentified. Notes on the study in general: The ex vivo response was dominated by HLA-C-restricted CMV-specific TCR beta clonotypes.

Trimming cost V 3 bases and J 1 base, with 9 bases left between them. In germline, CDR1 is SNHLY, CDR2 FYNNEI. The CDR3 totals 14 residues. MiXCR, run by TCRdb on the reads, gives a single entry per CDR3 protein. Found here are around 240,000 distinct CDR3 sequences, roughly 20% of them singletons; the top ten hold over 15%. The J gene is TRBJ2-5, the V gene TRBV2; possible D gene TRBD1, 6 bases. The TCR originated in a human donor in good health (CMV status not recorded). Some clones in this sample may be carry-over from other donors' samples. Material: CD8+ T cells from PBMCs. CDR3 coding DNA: TGTGCCAGCAGTGATGGGGGCCCCCAAGAGACCCAGTACTTC. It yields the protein CASSDGGPQETQYF.